Following are 32 T cell receptor beta chains from one sample sequenced in a study of blood T cell repertoires in COVID-19. Assay: immunoSEQ multiplex PCR; the TCRdb copy retains only in-frame clones and omits some. The table includes under 100,000 clones, approximately 86% detected once. Sequenced input: peripheral blood. These receptors originate from a middle-aged man with acute or convalescent COVID-19.

J is TRBJ2-2 and V is TRBV7-3, with 7 bases identical to TRBD1. Germline loops: CDR1 SGHTA, CDR2 FQGTGA. V was pared by 6 bases and J by 7 bases, with 5 bases of the junction left unmatched. The CDR3 length is 13 residues. CDR3 nucleotide sequence: TGTGCCAGCAGTCGAACAGGGGACGGGGAGCTGTTTTTT. Translated, it gives CASSRTGDGELFF.

In nucleotides, the CDR3 is TGTGCCAGCCAGGATGCGCAGGGGGAACCTACGAAGCAGTACTTC. Its translation: CASQDAQGEPTKQYF. J is TRBJ2-7 and V is TRBV6-5; the match to TRBD1 covers 7 bases. Germline V gene lookup returns CDR1 MNHEY and CDR2 SVGAGI. The V segment lost 8 bases and the J segment 8 bases; nucleotides outside the gene matches: 18. CDR3 size: 15 residues.

The chain uses TRBV19 and TRBJ1-3; 7 bases match TRBD1. The germline CDR1 and CDR2 sequences are LNHDA and SQIVND (reference sequence). The V and J ends lost 4 bases and 2 bases, in that order; junction bases with no gene match: 8. CDR3 length equals 16 residues. The CDR3 sequence is CASSTRGIGTGNTIYF. CDR3 DNA sequence: TGTGCCAGTAGTACCAGGGGGATCGGAACTGGAAACACCATATATTTT.

The chain uses TRBV9 and TRBJ1-6, with D unclear. This CDR3 region has 14 residues. Germline-derived CDR1 and CDR2 are SGDLS and YYNGEE. V lost 0 bases, J lost 6 bases, and 7 bases lay in between. The CDR3 DNA sequence: TGTGCCAGCAGCGTAGGCCAGATTAATTCACCCCTCCACTTT. Translation gives CASSVGQINSPLHF. Based on the CDR3 plus reference TRBV9 and TRBJ1-6, the full variable domain is DSGVTQTPKHLITATGQRVTLRCSPRSGDLSVYWYQQSLDQGLQFLIQYYNGEERAKGNILERFSAQQFPDLHSELNLSSLELGDSALYFCASSVGQINSPLHFGNGTRLTVT.

V and J are TRBV30 and TRBJ2-5; D uncertain. The CDR3 runs 14 residues. Germline V gives CDR1 GTSNPN, CDR2 SVGIG (reference sequence). V lost 4 bases and J 4 bases, leaving 16 bases between the germline ends. CDR3 DNA sequence: TGTGCCTGGACCCACGGCCAAGCAGGAGAGACCCAGTACTTC. Protein: CAWTHGQAGETQYF. Full variable domain (missing parts from reference TRBV30 and TRBJ2-5): SQTIHQWPATLVQPVGSPLSLECTVEGTSNPNLYWYRQAAGRGLQLLFYSVGIGQISSEVPQNLSASRPQDRQFILSSKKLLLSDSGFYLCAWTHGQAGETQYFGPGTRLLVL.

The J gene is TRBJ2-3, the V gene TRBV5-6, with TRBD2 identical over 14 bases. V gave up 4 bases and J gave up 5 bases; unmatched junction bases: 6. Germline-derived CDR1 and CDR2 are SGHDT and YYEEEE. CDR3 length equals 16 residues. The CDR3 coding sequence is TGTGCCAGCAGCAGAGCCGGGACTAGCGGGGGAGATACGCAGTATTTT. As protein: CASSRAGTSGGDTQYF.

The chain couples TRBV21-1 to TRBJ2-7; no DNA check was done on the table's D call, TRBD2. TRBV21-1 is noted as a pseudogene. This CDR3 has 10 amino acids. The CDR3 region has the DNA TGTGCCAGCAGCAACCGGGGGGAATTCTTC. This codes for CASSNRGEFF.

The chain employs TRBV6-1 and TRBJ1-2, with TRBD1 matching 9 bases. After removal of 1 base from V and 7 bases from J, the junction contained 4 bases not matched to a gene. CDR3 length: 14 amino acids. CDR1 is MNHNS, CDR2 SASEGT, per germline. CDR3 bases: TGTGCCAGCAGTGAAGAAGACAGGGGGTCTGGCTACACCTTC. This encodes CASSEEDRGSGYTF.

The chain couples TRBV7-9 to TRBJ1-1; D is perhaps TRBD1 (6 bases). Germline assignment: CDR1 SEHNR and CDR2 FQNEAQ (reference sequence). Between the trimmed V and J ends, which lost 5 bases and 4 bases, there was a span of 20 bases. The CDR3 length is 16 residues. The CDR3 protein is CASSPTQLRGSTEAFF. The CDR3, as DNA: TGTGCCAGCAGCCCTACGCAGCTCAGGGGATCCACTGAAGCTTTCTTT. Full variable domain (outside the CDR3, taken from reference TRBV7-9 and TRBJ1-1): DTGVSQNPRHKITKRGQNVTFRCDPISEHNRLYWYRQTLGQGPEFLTYFQNEAQLEKSRLLSDRFSAERPKGSFSTLEIQRTEQGDSAMYLCASSPTQLRGSTEAFFGQGTRLTVV.

The chain has TRBV6-6 and TRBJ2-7, with 8 bases aligning to TRBD2. The CDR3 has 16 residues. Germline V gene sequence: CDR1 MNHNY, CDR2 SVGAGI (reference sequence). V was pared by 0 bases and J by 4 bases, with 8 bases of the junction left unmatched. CDR3 in DNA: TGTGCCAGCAGTTACTCCGGACTAGCTGAACGTTACGAGCAGTACTTC. Translated: CASSYSGLAERYEQYF.

This chain uses TRBV5-6 with TRBJ2-2; D unclear. Germline lookup yields CDR1 SGHDT and CDR2 YYEEEE. The CDR3 has 15 amino acids. The germline V and J ends were trimmed by 3 bases and 3 bases, with 12 bases remaining between them. Written as DNA, the CDR3 is TGTGCCAGCAGCTCGGCGGCGAGCTACACCGGGGAGCTGTTTTTT. This gives the protein CASSSAASYTGELFF.

J is TRBJ2-1 and V is TRBV5-6, with D unresolved. Trimming shortened V by 3 bases and J by 0 bases, and 7 bases separated the two germline ends. This CDR3 contains 14 residues. CDR1 and CDR2 (germline): SGHDT, YYEEEE. The DNA for the CDR3 is TGTGCCAGCAGCTCGACTGGCTCCTACAATGAGCAGTTCTTC. Protein product: CASSSTGSYNEQFF.

The rearrangement links TRBV11-2 to TRBJ1-1, with D possibly matching TRBD1 (6 bases). The CDR3 extends over 15 amino acids. Germline V gene sequence: CDR1 SGHAT, CDR2 FQNNGV. Trimming stripped 1 base from V and 1 base from J, with 10 bases between. The CDR3: CASSLVGTKNTEAFF. CDR3 DNA: TGTGCCAGCAGCTTAGTGGGGACAAAGAACACTGAAGCTTTCTTT.

This rearrangement joins TRBV19 to TRBJ1-1; tentatively, D is TRBD1 (5 bases). This CDR3 spans 15 amino acids. V was trimmed by 5 bases and J by 3 bases, leaving 16 bases between them. Germline CDR1 LNHDA, CDR2 SQIVND (reference sequence). CDR3 coding DNA: TGTGCCAGTAGTCGAGTGGCAGGGCTGTACACTGAAGCTTTCTTT. As protein: CASSRVAGLYTEAFF.

V gene TRBV9 combines with J gene TRBJ1-1, with 8 bases identical to TRBD1. The CDR3 is 15 residues long. Germline V gene data show CDR1 as SGDLS and CDR2 as YYNGEE. J was trimmed by 0 bases and V by 3 bases; bases with no gene match: 4. CDR3 nucleotide sequence: TGTGCCAGCAGCGGAGGGACAGGCATGAACACTGAAGCTTTCTTT. Its translation is CASSGGTGMNTEAFF.

The chain employs TRBV29-1 and TRBJ2-1, with a weak D call TRBD2 (6 bases). Trimming cost V 4 bases and J 8 bases, with 18 bases left between them. In germline, CDR1 is SQVTM, CDR2 ANQGSEA. The CDR3 runs 14 residues. CDR3 region: CSVANGGVMHEQFF. The CDR3 nucleotides are TGCAGCGTTGCAAATGGCGGGGTTATGCATGAGCAGTTCTTC.

The CDR3 reads CAWGDRISAGGYFDEQFF. Written as DNA, the CDR3 is TGTGCCTGGGGCGACAGGATCTCAGCGGGAGGATATTTCGATGAGCAGTTCTTC. This chain joins TRBV30 and TRBJ2-1; 9 bases fit TRBD2. The junction had 22 bases not matched to a gene; V was cut back by 5 bases and J by 8 bases. The CDR3 consists of 18 residues. CDR1 and CDR2 (germline): GTSNPN, SVGIG (reference sequence). Based on the CDR3 plus reference TRBV30 and TRBJ2-1, the full variable domain is SQTIHQWPATLVQPVGSPLSLECTVEGTSNPNLYWYRQAAGRGLQLLFYSVGIGQISSEVPQNLSASRPQDRQFILSSKKLLLSDSGFYLCAWGDRISAGGYFDEQFFGPGTRLTVL.

This chain uses TRBV30 with TRBJ2-1, with 14 bases matching TRBD2. The CDR3 loop spans 15 amino acids. V was clipped by 3 bases and J by 11 bases; unmatched bases: 9. Germline-derived CDR1 and CDR2 are GTSNPN and SVGIG (reference sequence). CDR3 in DNA: TGTGCCTGGAGGCTGGGACTAGCGGGAGTGGGGCAGCAGTTCTTC. It encodes CAWRLGLAGVGQQFF.

The chain recombines TRBV19 with TRBJ1-5; possible D gene TRBD1, 6 bases. Per germline, CDR1 LNHDA and CDR2 SQIVND (reference sequence). The CDR3 has 15 residues. V gave up 7 bases and J gave up 1 base, with 14 bases separating them. CDR3 DNA sequence: TGTGCCAGTACCGAGGGGGAGGGAAGCAATCAGCCCCAGCATTTT. Its translation is CASTEGEGSNQPQHF. The full variable domain, its missing parts supplied by reference TRBV19 and TRBJ1-5, is DGGITQSPKYLFRKEGQNVTLSCEQNLNHDAMYWYRQDPGQGLRLIYYSQIVNDFQKGDIAEGYSVSREKKESFPLTVTSAQKNPTAFYLCASTEGEGSNQPQHFGDGTRLSIL.

V and J are TRBV9 and TRBJ2-3; 7 bases fit TRBD2. Germline values: CDR1 SGDLS, CDR2 YYNGEE. J lost 3 bases, V lost 2 bases, and 6 bases had no gene match. This CDR3 has 15 amino acids. CDR3 DNA: TGTGCCAGCAGCGTCGCGAATAGCGGGACAGATACGCAGTATTTT. Translating gives CASSVANSGTDTQYF.

The V gene is TRBV19, the J gene TRBJ1-2; D is ambiguous. This CDR3 spans 15 amino acids. Trimming cost V 0 bases and J 4 bases, with 12 bases left between them. The germline gives CDR1 LNHDA, CDR2 SQIVND (reference sequence). The CDR3 loop is CASSIEGASSYGYTF. Written as DNA, the CDR3 is TGTGCCAGTAGTATAGAGGGCGCTTCCTCCTATGGCTACACCTTC.

The gene calls are TRBV7-6 and TRBJ1-3, with 7 bases identical to TRBD1. Germline-derived CDR1 and CDR2 are SGHVS and FNYEAQ. Unmatched junction bases numbered 2, after V lost 5 bases and J lost 4 bases. The CDR3 totals 13 residues. The CDR3 sequence is CASSQGQGNTIYF. DNA for the CDR3: TGTGCCAGCAGCCAGGGACAGGGAAACACCATATATTTT.

This clone was detected only once. The chain recombines TRBV25-1 with TRBJ1-2, with TRBD1 identical over 10 bases. The CDR3 is 16 residues long. Germline V gene data show CDR1 as MGHDK and CDR2 as SYGVNS. The V segment lost 2 bases and the J segment 3 bases; nucleotides outside the gene matches: 6. The CDR3 DNA sequence: TGTGCCAGCAGTGAACCGGGACAGGGGAAGGACTATGGCTACACCTTC. This encodes CASSEPGQGKDYGYTF.

The rearrangement uses TRBV5-6 and TRBJ1-6; D may be TRBD1 (6 bases). CDR1 is SGHDT, CDR2 YYEEEE, per germline. The CDR3 covers 17 residues. Trimming removed 0 bases at V and 4 bases at J, with 14 bases between. The CDR3 loop is CASSLDPRGWYNSPLHF. Written as DNA, the CDR3 is TGTGCCAGCAGCTTGGATCCCAGGGGTTGGTATAATTCACCCCTCCACTTT.

This chain links TRBV19 with TRBJ1-3; D unresolved. Germline CDR1 LNHDA, CDR2 SQIVND (reference sequence). The V end lost 9 bases, the J end lost 4 bases, and 7 bases lay between the germline ends. The CDR3 contains 11 residues. The CDR3: CASLSGNTIYF. The CDR3 region has the DNA TGTGCCAGCCTGAGCGGAAACACCATATATTTT.

This chain joins TRBV6-1 and TRBJ1-2; 8 bases line up with TRBD1. Germline CDR1 is MNHNS and CDR2 is SASEGT. The CDR3 runs 15 residues. V was pared by 0 bases and J by 4 bases, with 4 bases of the junction left unmatched. The CDR3 region has the DNA TGTGCCAGCAGTGAAGCCAGGACAGGGCTCTATGGCTACACCTTC. It specifies CASSEARTGLYGYTF.

This sequence joins TRBV15 and TRBJ2-3; 12 bases are shared with TRBD2. From germline, CDR1 is LNHNV and CDR2 YYDKDF (reference sequence). J lost 1 base, V lost 2 bases, and 1 base had no gene match. CDR3 size: 16 residues. The CDR3 spells CATSRRLAGGTDTQYF. Written as DNA, the CDR3 is TGTGCCACCAGCAGAAGACTAGCGGGGGGCACAGATACGCAGTATTTT.

This clone was found a few times. This chain joins TRBV19 and TRBJ2-2, with 11 bases matching TRBD2. The CDR3 loop spans 16 amino acids. Germline-derived CDR1 and CDR2 are LNHDA and SQIVND (reference sequence). Unmatched junction bases numbered 4, after V lost 7 bases and J lost 0 bases. The CDR3 protein is CASTLAGASNTGELFF. Written as DNA, the CDR3 is TGTGCCAGTACACTAGCGGGGGCCTCGAACACCGGGGAGCTGTTTTTT.

The DNA for the CDR3 is TGTGCCAGCAGGCGGACAGGCTCCTACAATGAGCAGTTCTTC. It is translated as CASRRTGSYNEQFF. The chain joins TRBV5-8 to TRBJ2-1, with TRBD1 identical over 7 bases. Germline V CDR1 and CDR2: SGHTS, YDEGEE. The CDR3 length is 14 residues. The junction had 2 bases not matched to a gene; V was cut back by 5 bases and J by 0 bases.

The rearrangement joins TRBV7-9 to TRBJ1-2; D gene ambiguous. The CDR3 spans 12 residues. CDR1 SEHNR and CDR2 FQNEAQ come from the germline V gene (reference sequence). V gave up 2 bases and J gave up 6 bases, with 7 bases separating them. The CDR3 sequence: CASSLRSDGYTF. CDR3 sequence (DNA): TGTGCCAGCAGCTTACGGTCGGATGGCTACACCTTC.

This rearrangement joins TRBV6-1 to TRBJ1-5, with TRBD1 identical over 9 bases. V shed 2 bases and J 2 bases; nucleotides not matched to a gene: 4. Germline loops: CDR1 MNHNS, CDR2 SASEGT. The CDR3 runs to 16 residues. CDR3 loop: CASSEMGQGGNQPQHF. DNA of the CDR3: TGTGCCAGCAGTGAAATGGGACAGGGAGGCAATCAGCCCCAGCATTTT.

This clone was seen only once. This sequence joins TRBV6-5 and TRBJ1-2; D call uncertain. The ends were cut back, 9 bases at V and 3 bases at J, with 14 bases in the middle. The CDR3 has 13 residues. Germline CDR1 reads MNHEY; CDR2 reads SVGAGI. The CDR3 nucleotides read TGTGCCAGTGGGTCGGGGTATGACTATGGCTACACCTTC. Its translation: CASGSGYDYGYTF.